The TCR beta chain described here comes from a study of cytomegalovirus exposure and HLA in healthy donors. The sample holds a few counts of this clone. Healthy bone marrow donors supplied every sample. The junction had 4 bases not matched to a gene; V was cut back by 5 bases and J by 3 bases. CDR3 length: 13 residues. Germline-derived CDR1 and CDR2 are MNHEY and SVGAGI. PCR employed 60 Vbeta and 13 Jbeta primers. Some clones are missing from TCRdb's copy, which holds only in-frame ones; the method was immunoSEQ multiplex PCR. The table includes fewer than 250,000 clones, roughly 79% detected once. Sequenced material: PBMCs. This receptor was obtained from a woman under 30 in good health and CMV-seronegative. The V call is TRBV6-5, the J call TRBJ2-7, with 7 bases aligning to TRBD1. The CDR3 loop is CASSPGQSYEQYF. The DNA of the CDR3 is TGTGCCAGCAGTCCGGGACAGAGCTACGAGCAGTACTTC.